Following are 8 T cell receptor beta chains from one sample sequenced in a study of regulatory T cells in long-lasting Graves disease. Arm-PCR of CDR3 regions and iRepertoire HTBI primers were the basis on which TCR beta libraries were built. TCRdb re-called the multiplex PCR reads through MiXCR, storing one row per CDR3 protein. Of more than 400,000 distinct CDR3 sequences in the sample, around 17% are singletons; the top ten hold around a tenth. Time point: newly diagnosed GD, antithyroid drugs for less than 3 months. After RNA was extracted from PBMCs, the TCR library was made from it. This sample also belongs to another study, concerning T cells in Graves' hyperthyroidism and ophthalmopathy.

The source was peripheral blood mononuclear cells (PBMCs), collected at new diagnosis, from a patient treated with antithyroid drugs. These receptors all come from a woman in her 30s with Graves disease.

Many counts were recorded for this clonotype. This chain uses TRBV18 with TRBJ2-5; D might be TRBD1 or TRBD2, each matching 5 bases. Trimming stripped 3 bases from V and 5 bases from J, with 13 bases between. The CDR3 has 14 residues. CDR1 is KGHSH, CDR2 LQKENI, per germline. Here the CDR3 reads CASSPVRGWETQYF. Here the CDR3 DNA reads TGTGCCAGCTCACCTGTGAGGGGCTGGGAGACCCAGTACTTC.

This clonotype was seen only a few times. The chain uses TRBV7-9 and TRBJ1-1, with D possibly matching TRBD1 (5 bases). The CDR3 totals 13 residues. The germline V gene encodes CDR1 SEHNR and CDR2 FQNEAQ (reference sequence). The V end lost 3 bases, the J end lost 7 bases, and 12 bases lay between the germline ends. DNA of the CDR3: TGTGCCAGCAGCTTTGGGGGTACCCTTGAAGCTTTCTTT. As protein: CASSFGGTLEAFF.

The chain employs TRBV7-2 and TRBJ2-3, with 9 bases identical to TRBD2. The V and J ends lost 5 bases and 0 bases, in that order; junction bases with no gene match: 6. Germline V gives CDR1 SGHTA, CDR2 FQGNSA. This CDR3 comprises 16 residues. CDR3 residues: CASSPLAGRSTDTQYF. The CDR3 DNA is TGTGCCAGCAGCCCCCTAGCGGGAAGAAGCACAGATACGCAGTATTTT.

This clonotype was counted many times. The V and J genes are TRBV18 and TRBJ2-3, with 8 bases fitting TRBD2. Germline V gene data show CDR1 as KGHSH and CDR2 as LQKENI. The length of the CDR3 is 15 residues. Trimming at V came to 4 bases and at J to 2 bases, leaving 5 bases not matched to a gene. CDR3 sequence reads: CASSLAGLSTDTQYF. As DNA, the CDR3 is TGTGCCAGCTCACTAGCGGGACTTTCCACAGATACGCAGTATTTT.

This clonotype was detected ten times or more. The gene calls are TRBV7-9 and TRBJ2-1; 8 nucleotides line up with TRBD2. The CDR3 is made up of 14 amino acids. The V gene's germline CDR1 is SEHNR and CDR2 FQNEAQ (reference sequence). V lost 6 bases to trimming and J lost 7 bases; unmatched junction nucleotides: 8. Here the CDR3 DNA reads TGTGCCAGCAGTCCCAGCGGGAGTGTTAATGAGCAGTTCTTC. This translates into CASSPSGSVNEQFF.

Notes on this clonotype: One end of the junction is discordant with germline, which a read error may explain. V gene TRBV20-1 combines with J gene TRBJ2-6; a possible D gene is TRBD2 (5 bases). This CDR3 is 16 amino acids long. From germline, CDR1 is DFQATT and CDR2 SNEGSKA (reference sequence). The CDR3 bases are TGCAGTGCCAGAGAGAGGGTGGGATCTGGGGCCAACGTCCTGACTTTC. It codes for CSARERVGSGANVLTF.

Regarding this clonotype: A much larger clone differs from this one at a single base, so this may be a read error. The chain combines TRBV30 with TRBJ2-7, with 9 bases lining up with TRBD2. Germline trimming cut 1 base from V and 7 bases from J; bases unmatched to any gene: 11. The CDR3 consists of 15 residues. Germline V lookup: CDR1 GTSNPN, CDR2 SVGIG (reference sequence). The CDR3 sequence is CAWSDAGTSTNEQYF. CDR3 bases: TGTGCCTGGAGTGACGCCGGGACTAGCACCAATGAGCAGTACTTC.

This clonotype was observed a few times. This chain joins TRBV12-3 or TRBV12-4 and TRBJ2-1, with TRBD2 matching 9 bases. V lost 3 bases and J lost 9; bases outside the gene matches: 6. The length of the CDR3 is 14 residues. The CDR3 nucleotides are TGTGCCAGCAGTTTGGGTCTAGCGGGAAGTGAGCAGTTCTTC. It specifies CASSLGLAGSEQFF.